This TCR beta chain appears in the sequencing data of a study of T cells in Graves' hyperthyroidism and ophthalmopathy. Study-wide context: Upon initial diagnosis and before any treatment, peripheral blood was collected.

Using RNA transcripts as the source, TCR beta CDR3 regions were amplified. An initial round of RT-PCR targeting the TCR CDR3 relied on the HTBI primer set. One entry per CDR3 protein, called by TCRdb with MiXCR from the multiplex PCR reads. The profile covers around 300,000 distinct CDR3 sequences, with roughly 18% appearing a single time and 35% to 40% taken by the ten largest. This clonotype was recorded at least ten times. Ophthalmopathy in the patients scored at least 3 on Clinical Activity Score and at least 4 on NOSPECS grade, lasting under 3 months. Trimming at V came to 3 bases and at J to 3 bases, leaving 2 bases not matched to a gene. Germline-derived CDR1 and CDR2 are KGHSH and LQKENI. CDR3 length: 14 residues.

The specimen was blood. The chain links TRBV18 to TRBJ1-1; 9 nucleotides line up with TRBD1. This receptor was taken from a man aged 45-60 years with Graves' ophthalmopathy. CDR3 protein: CASSPGQGHTEAFF. CDR3 nucleotides: TGTGCCAGCTCACCGGGACAGGGCCACACTGAAGCTTTCTTT.